This T cell receptor beta chain was identified during a study of shared clonotypes between healthy human individuals. Study conclusions and caveats: Non-shared clonotypes had lower generation probabilities than clonotypes shared by all four sorted-subset donors. Clonotype sharing levels among donors were expected to vary with sequencing depth.

Germline V gives CDR1 MNHEY, CDR2 SMNVEV (reference sequence). The CDR3 totals 16 residues. The germline V and J ends were trimmed by 5 bases and 6 bases, with 23 bases remaining between them. The authors ran the assay at deep level. The assay was immunoSEQ multiplex PCR, and TCRdb's table has in-frame clones only and misses some. The data contain over a million clones, approximately 96% of them singletons. As for this clone: The antigen is undetermined.

Free of recent acute infections or vaccinations, the donors were healthy HIV-negative adults. Specimen: naive CD4+ T cells sorted from blood. Documented subset: CD45RA+ positively selected. The TCR comes from a man in his thirties or forties in good health. The J gene is TRBJ2-7, the V gene TRBV27, with D maybe TRBD1 (5 bases). The CDR3 DNA is TGTGCCAGCAGTCTTGTCCACGGTCAGGTTCAGGGCGAGCAGTACTTC. This codes for CASSLVHGQVQGEQYF.